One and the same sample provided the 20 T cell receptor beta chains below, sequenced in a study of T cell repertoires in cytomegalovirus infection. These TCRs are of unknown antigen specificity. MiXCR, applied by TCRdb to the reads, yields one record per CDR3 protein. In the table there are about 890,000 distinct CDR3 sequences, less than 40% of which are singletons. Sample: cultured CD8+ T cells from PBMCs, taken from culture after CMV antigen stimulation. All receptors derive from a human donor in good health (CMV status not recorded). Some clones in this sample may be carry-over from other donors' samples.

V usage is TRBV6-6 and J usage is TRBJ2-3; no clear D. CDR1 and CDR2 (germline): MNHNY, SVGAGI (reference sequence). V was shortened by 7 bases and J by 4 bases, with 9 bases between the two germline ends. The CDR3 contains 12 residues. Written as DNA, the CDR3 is TGTGCCAGCATGGCTTATCCAGATACGCAGTATTTT. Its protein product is CASMAYPDTQYF.

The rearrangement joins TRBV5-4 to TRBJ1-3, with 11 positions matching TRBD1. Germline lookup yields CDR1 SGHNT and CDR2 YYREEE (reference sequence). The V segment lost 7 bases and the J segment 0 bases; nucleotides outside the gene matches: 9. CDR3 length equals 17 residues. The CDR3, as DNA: TGTGCCAGCCAAGCTTGGGGGACAGGGGGCTCTGGAAACACCATATATTTT. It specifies CASQAWGTGGSGNTIYF.

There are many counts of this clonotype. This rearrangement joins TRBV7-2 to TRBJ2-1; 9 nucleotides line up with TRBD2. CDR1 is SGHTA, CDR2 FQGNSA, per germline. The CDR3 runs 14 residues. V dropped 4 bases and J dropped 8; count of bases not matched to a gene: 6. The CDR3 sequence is CASSYGGGAHEQFF. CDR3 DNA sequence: TGTGCCAGCAGCTATGGCGGGGGGGCCCATGAGCAGTTCTTC.

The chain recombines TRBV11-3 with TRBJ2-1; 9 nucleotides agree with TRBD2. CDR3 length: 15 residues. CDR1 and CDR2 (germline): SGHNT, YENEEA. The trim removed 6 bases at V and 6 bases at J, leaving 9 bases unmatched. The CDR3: CASRSRASGVNEQFF. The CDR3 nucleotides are TGTGCCAGCAGAAGTCGCGCTAGCGGGGTCAATGAGCAGTTCTTC.

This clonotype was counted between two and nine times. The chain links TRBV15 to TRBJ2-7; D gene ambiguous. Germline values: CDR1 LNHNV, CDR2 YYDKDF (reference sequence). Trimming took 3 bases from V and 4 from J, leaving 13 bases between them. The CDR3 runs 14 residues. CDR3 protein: CATSRDHSVYEQYF. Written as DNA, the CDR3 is TGTGCCACCAGCAGGGACCACAGCGTGTACGAGCAGTACTTC.

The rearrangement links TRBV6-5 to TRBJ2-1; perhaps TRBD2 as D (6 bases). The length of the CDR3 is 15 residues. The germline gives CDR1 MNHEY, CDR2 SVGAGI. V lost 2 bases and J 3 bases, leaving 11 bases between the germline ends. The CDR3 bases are TGTGCCAGCAGTTACACAGGAGGGTACTACAATGAGCAGTTCTTC. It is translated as CASSYTGGYYNEQFF.

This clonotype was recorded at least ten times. The CDR3 DNA reads TGTGCCAGCAGCTTAGCGCCCACGGCGAGCACAGATACGCAGTATTTT. This gives the protein CASSLAPTASTDTQYF. The chain uses TRBV7-2 and TRBJ2-3; D remains ambiguous. Germline V CDR1 and CDR2: SGHTA, FQGNSA. The CDR3 sequence is 16 residues long. Deletions cut 0 bases from V and 0 bases from J, with 10 bases between. Complete variable domain (other parts from reference TRBV7-2 and TRBJ2-3): GAGVSQSPSNKVTEKGKDVELRCDPISGHTALYWYRQSLGQGLEFLIYFQGNSAPDKSGLPSDRFSAERTGGSVSTLTIQRTQQEDSAVYLCASSLAPTASTDTQYFGPGTRLTVL.

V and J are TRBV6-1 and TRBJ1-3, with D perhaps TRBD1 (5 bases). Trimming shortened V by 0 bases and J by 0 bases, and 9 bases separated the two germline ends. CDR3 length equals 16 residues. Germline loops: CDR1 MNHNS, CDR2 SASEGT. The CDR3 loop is CASSEAGGGSGNTIYF. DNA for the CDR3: TGTGCCAGCAGTGAAGCTGGGGGGGGCTCTGGAAACACCATATATTTT.

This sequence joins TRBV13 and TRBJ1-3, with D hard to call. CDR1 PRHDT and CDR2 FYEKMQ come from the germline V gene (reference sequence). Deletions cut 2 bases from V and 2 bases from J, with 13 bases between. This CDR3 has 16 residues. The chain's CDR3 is CASSLRFGETGNTIYF. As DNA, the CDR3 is TGTGCCAGCAGCTTAAGGTTCGGGGAAACTGGAAACACCATATATTTT.

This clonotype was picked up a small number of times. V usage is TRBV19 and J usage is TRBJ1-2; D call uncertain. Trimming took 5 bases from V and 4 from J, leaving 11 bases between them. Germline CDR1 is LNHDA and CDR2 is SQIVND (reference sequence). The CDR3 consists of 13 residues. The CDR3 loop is CASSPGFFYGYTF. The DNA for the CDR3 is TGTGCCAGTAGTCCCGGCTTTTTCTATGGCTACACCTTC.

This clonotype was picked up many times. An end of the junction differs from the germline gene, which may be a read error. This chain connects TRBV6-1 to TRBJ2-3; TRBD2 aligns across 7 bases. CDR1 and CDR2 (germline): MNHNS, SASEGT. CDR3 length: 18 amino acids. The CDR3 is CACSLQSFGEGRTDTQYF. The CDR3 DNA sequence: TGTGCCTGCAGCCTGCAATCCTTTGGGGAGGGGCGCACAGATACGCAGTATTTT.

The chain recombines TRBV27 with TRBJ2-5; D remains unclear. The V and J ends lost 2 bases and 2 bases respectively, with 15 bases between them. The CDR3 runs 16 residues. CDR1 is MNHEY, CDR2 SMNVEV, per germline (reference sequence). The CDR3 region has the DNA TGTGCCAGCAGTTTACAAATACCGGGCCATCAAGAGACCCAGTACTTC. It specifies CASSLQIPGHQETQYF.

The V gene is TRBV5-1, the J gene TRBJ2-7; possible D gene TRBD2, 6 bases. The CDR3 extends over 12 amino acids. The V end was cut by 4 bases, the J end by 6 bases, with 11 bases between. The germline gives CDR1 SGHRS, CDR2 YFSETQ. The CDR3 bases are TGCGCCAGCAGCGCCGGGACTTCCGAGCAGTACTTC. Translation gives CASSAGTSEQYF. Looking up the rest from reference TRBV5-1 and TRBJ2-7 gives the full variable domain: KAGVTQTPRYLIKTRGQQVTLSCSPISGHRSVSWYQQTPGQGLQFLFEYFSETQRNKGNFPGRFSGRQFSNSRSEMNVSTLELGDSALYLCASSAGTSEQYFGPGTRLTVT.

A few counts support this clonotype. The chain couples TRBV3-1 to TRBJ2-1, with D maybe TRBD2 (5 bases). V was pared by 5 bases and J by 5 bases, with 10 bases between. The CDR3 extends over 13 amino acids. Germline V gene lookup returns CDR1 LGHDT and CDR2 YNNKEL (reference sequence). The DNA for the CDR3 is TGTGCCAGCAGCATGACCGGGGACAATGAGCAGTTCTTC. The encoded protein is CASSMTGDNEQFF.

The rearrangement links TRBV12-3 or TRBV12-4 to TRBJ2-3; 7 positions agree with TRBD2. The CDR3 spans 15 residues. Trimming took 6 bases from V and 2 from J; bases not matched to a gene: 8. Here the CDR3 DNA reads TGTGCCAGCAGGGGGGGGAGCGGGTTCACAGATACGCAGTATTTT. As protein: CASRGGSGFTDTQYF.

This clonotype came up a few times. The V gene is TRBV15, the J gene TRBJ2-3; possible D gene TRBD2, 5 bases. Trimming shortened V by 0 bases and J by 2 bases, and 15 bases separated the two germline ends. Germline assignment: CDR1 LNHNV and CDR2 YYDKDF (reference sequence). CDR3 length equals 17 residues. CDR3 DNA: TGTGCCACCAGCAGAGAGGCCCGACTAACCCCCACAGATACGCAGTATTTT. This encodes CATSREARLTPTDTQYF.

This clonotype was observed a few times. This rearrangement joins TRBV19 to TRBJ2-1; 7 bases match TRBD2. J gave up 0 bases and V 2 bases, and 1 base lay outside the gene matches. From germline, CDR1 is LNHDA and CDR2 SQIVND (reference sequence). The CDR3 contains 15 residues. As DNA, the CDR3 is TGTGCCAGTAGTATAAGGGACTACTCCTACAATGAGCAGTTCTTC. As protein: CASSIRDYSYNEQFF.

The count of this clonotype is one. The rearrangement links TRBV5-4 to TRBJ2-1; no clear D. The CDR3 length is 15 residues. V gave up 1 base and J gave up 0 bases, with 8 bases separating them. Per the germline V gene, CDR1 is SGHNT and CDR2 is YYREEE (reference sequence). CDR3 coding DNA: TGTGCCAGCAGCTTGACACGGATCTCCTACAATGAGCAGTTCTTC. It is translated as CASSLTRISYNEQFF.

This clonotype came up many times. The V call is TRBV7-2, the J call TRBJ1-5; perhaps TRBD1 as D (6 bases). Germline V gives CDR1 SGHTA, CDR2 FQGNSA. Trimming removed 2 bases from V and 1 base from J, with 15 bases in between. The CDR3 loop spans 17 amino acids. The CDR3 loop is CASSLNPQGISNQPQHF. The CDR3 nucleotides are TGTGCCAGCAGCTTAAATCCGCAGGGGATAAGCAATCAGCCCCAGCATTTT.

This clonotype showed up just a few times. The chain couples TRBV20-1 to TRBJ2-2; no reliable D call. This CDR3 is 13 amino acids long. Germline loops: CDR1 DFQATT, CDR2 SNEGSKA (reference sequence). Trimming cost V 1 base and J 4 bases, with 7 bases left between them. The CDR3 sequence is CSARGQLTGELFF. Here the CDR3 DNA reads TGCAGTGCTAGAGGGCAACTCACCGGGGAGCTGTTTTTT.